A selection of T cell receptor beta chains follows, all from one sample in a study of cytomegalovirus exposure and HLA in healthy donors. Some clones are missing from TCRdb's copy, which holds only in-frame ones; the method was immunoSEQ multiplex PCR. In the table there are 100,000 or so clones, approximately 77% of which are singletons. The specimen was PBMCs. These receptors all stem from a male donor in good health and CMV-seropositive. The CDR3 runs from the conserved cysteine through the conserved F or W. The D gene is left open where the match is weak.

TRBV2	15	TRBJ2-7	NA	TGTGCCAGCAGTTCTAGAAGGTCACACTCCTACGAGCAGTACTTC	CASSSRRSHSYEQYF
TRBV11-2	15	TRBJ2-1	TRBD2	TGTGCCAGCAGCTTTAGCGGGGGGGCCTATGGTGAGCAGTTCTTC	CASSFSGGAYGEQFF
TRBV7-9	16	TRBJ2-4	TRBD2	TGTGCCAGCAGCCCAGGGACTAGCGGGGGCCGGGGCATTCAGTACTTC	CASSPGTSGGRGIQYF
TRBV4-1	14	TRBJ2-2	NA	TGCGCCAGCAGCCAAGATCGGAACACCGGGGAGCTGTTTTTT	CASSQDRNTGELFF
TRBV7-2	15	TRBJ2-3	NA	TGTGCCAGCAGCTTCGGGGGGCCAGGAGCAGATACGCAGTATTTT	CASSFGGPGADTQYF
TRBV5-1	15	TRBJ2-7	TRBD1	TGCGCCAGCAGCTCAGGGACAGCTGGGCACTACGAGCAGTACTTC	CASSSGTAGHYEQYF
TRBV6-6	14	TRBJ1-1	NA	TGTGCCAGCAGCGGGGACTTTCAGGGCACTGAAGCTTTCTTT	CASSGDFQGTEAFF
TRBV5-1	16	TRBJ2-1	TRBD1	TGCGCCAGCAGCTTGGCTCCGGGACAGGGTTACAATGAGCAGTTCTTC	CASSLAPGQGYNEQFF
TRBV27	17	TRBJ1-4	NA	TGTGCCAGCAGTCCGCTCCCAAGACACGCAACTAATGAAAAACTGTTTTTT	CASSPLPRHATNEKLFF
TRBV29-1	15	TRBJ2-6	NA	TGCAGCGTCGAGAAGGAGGGGGCCGGGGCCAACGTCCTGACTTTC	CSVEKEGAGANVLTF